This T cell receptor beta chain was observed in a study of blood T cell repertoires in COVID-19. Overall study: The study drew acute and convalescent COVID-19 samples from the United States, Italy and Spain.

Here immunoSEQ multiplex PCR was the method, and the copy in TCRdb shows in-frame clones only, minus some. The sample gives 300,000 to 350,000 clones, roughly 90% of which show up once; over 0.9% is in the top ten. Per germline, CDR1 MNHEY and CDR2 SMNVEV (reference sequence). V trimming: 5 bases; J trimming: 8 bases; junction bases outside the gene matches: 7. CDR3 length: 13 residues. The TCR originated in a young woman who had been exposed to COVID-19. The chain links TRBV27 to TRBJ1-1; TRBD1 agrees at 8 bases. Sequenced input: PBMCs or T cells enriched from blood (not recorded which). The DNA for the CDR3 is TGTGCCAGCAGTCTAGACAGGGGAGGCGAAGCTTTCTTT. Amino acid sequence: CASSLDRGGEAFF.